This T cell receptor beta chain was captured in a study of identical twins. Points from the study as a whole: Analyses of zero insertions could, in part, be confounded by invariant MAIT and iNKT cells. Twins' surplus sharing was weaker for beta out-of-frame sequences. Memory repertoires showed no such pattern, whereas abundant cord blood beta clonotypes carried fewer insertions.

V shed 9 bases, J shed 8 bases, and the junction held 5 bases outside the gene matches. The length of the CDR3 is 11 residues. The germline gives CDR1 SNHLY, CDR2 FYNNEI. Template switching supplied a universal primer site; unique molecular identifiers were carried on the cDNA. TCRdb fed the 5' RACE reads into MiXCR, producing one record per CDR3 protein. The sample carries about 200,000 distinct CDR3 sequences, under 12% recorded once. This clonotype appeared many times. The antigen remains unidentified. This receptor was taken from a man aged 45-60 years in good health. The sample was memory T cells sorted from blood. This chain connects TRBV2 to TRBJ1-1, with 8 bases aligning to TRBD1. Here the CDR3 reads CARRQGLEAFF. CDR3 sequence (DNA): TGTGCCAGAAGACAGGGGTTGGAAGCTTTCTTT.